This T cell receptor (beta chain) was captured by sequencing in a study of cytomegalovirus exposure and HLA in healthy donors (TCRdb year 2017). Study-wide context: In an earlier analysis of some 610 of the donors, 276 Gb of sequence data and about 110 million unique TCR beta sequences from some 170 million T cells were reported. The study combined high-throughput TCR immunosequencing, statistical association of individual TCRs with disease status, and machine learning to predict cytomegalovirus infection status. The study aimed to test whether cataloging public T cell receptors could reveal signatures of past pathogen exposure. All discovery cohort repertoires had been generated using a single sequencing platform. HLA typing covered class I and class II loci at four-digit resolution. Rather than using new phenotypic data, the later analysis identified candidate immune exposures from TCR beta sequences and from how often those sequences occurred across donors. Besides the first cohort of around 700 subjects, a separate validation cohort made up of roughly 120 different subjects was used. The number of donors typed differed by locus, with 629-630 for A, B, C, DRB1 and DQB1, around 500 for DQA1, some 570 for DPA1, and some 470 for DPB1. Donor age, sex, ethnicity and CMV serostatus were compiled together with the repertoire data. The genetic ancestry cluster associated with self-reported Caucasian donors included about 84% of the 350 to 500 genotyped donors. An early release covering 500 to 750 HLA-typed donors comprised about 300 gigabases of sequencing data and roughly 85 million unique TCR sequences. A few DR-DQ haplotypes were treated as single units for association and clustering because of strong linkage in the cohort. The study profiled the T cell repertoires of 550 to 700 subjects by immunosequencing and related them to cytomegalovirus serostatus. Across 300 to 500 genotyped donors of the cohort, an average of approximately 220,000 unique TCR beta nucleotide sequences per donor were sequenced, and roughly a sixth of those sequences were non-productive. In an earlier analysis of 587 of the donors, high-throughput TCR beta sequencing was used to judge whether each TCR beta V gene segment behaved as functional or pseudogenic. A later genetic analysis took genome-wide SNP genotypes for about 65% of the 666 donors and used that subset as a discovery cohort. In a later analysis, previously published TCR beta repertoires from 500 to 750 donors were re-analyzed and high-resolution HLA genotyping was added so that TCR occurrence patterns could be studied. Overall study results and their limits: In the study, approximately 160 TCR beta chains were listed as associated with cytomegalovirus. The earlier analysis of fewer than 750 of the donors excluded 15 to 20 rarely observed V segments, including chromosome 9 orphons, because counts were too low. Only TCR beta chains were sequenced in this cohort, and the absence of alpha or paired-chain data limited detectable features. For the cohort, immune exposure information was limited to CMV serostatus. Linkage disequilibrium might explain the correlated functional status among segregating V segments, but an unknown experimental factor could not be excluded. Specific HLA alleles were associated with about 17,000 TCR beta sequences at a false discovery rate of 0.05 in a later analysis. Most TCR sequences were observed very rarely across donors, whereas some public TCRs were present in many individuals. The authors suggested that the approach could potentially be extended to other disease states and immunological phenotypes. The 87-base-pair reads could not distinguish some IMGT-functional V segments, including TRBV6-2 and TRBV6-3, so those segments were excluded. In a later analysis, several top co-occurrence clusters were reported to appear linked to parvovirus B19, influenza, CMV and Epstein-Barr virus. The sequencing pipeline was judged likely to have produced a cluster of highly shared sequence variants as a technical artifact. Compared with the roughly 600-donor mean, donors in an Asian-associated ancestry cluster had fewer N-insertions in productive TCRs, according to a later genetic analysis. A further reported finding was that TCR beta sequences accurately predicted the HLA-A and HLA-B alleles for most subjects in the first cohort. In vitro tests confirmed that a few of the cytomegalovirus-associated TCR beta chains recognize cytomegalovirus antigens. Sequencing depth was assumed to be roughly uniform across donors in the presence/absence analyses, though that assumption may not hold. In a later analysis, HLA-associated TCR beta chains showed more clonal expansion and lower generation probabilities than non-associated chains that were equally common. In a later genetic analysis, a missense DCLRE1C variant was associated with V-gene and J-gene trimming of TCR beta chains, and the association was replicated in an independent cohort. A later analysis found that most CMV-associated TCR beta chains appeared HLA-restricted, with HLA associations seemingly driven largely by CMV exposure. The classifier was reported to diagnose cytomegalovirus status with high specificity and sensitivity in both the original cohort and the validation cohort. Strong co-occurrence of HLA alleles, especially DR and DQ, made assigning TCR associations to individual alleles difficult. HLA typing was unavailable for some donors at each locus, so association tests used only the typed subset. Broadly in line with IMGT annotations, most TCR beta V segments showed up in productive rearrangements about 87% or about 30% of the time in an earlier analysis of several hundred of the donors. A later analysis found that TCR association rates varied across HLA loci, with DRB1 alleles showing the most associated TCRs and HLA-C alleles the fewest.

Library preparation was by the immunoSEQ multiplex PCR assay. The multiplex PCR relied on a mix of 60 forward primers for TCR Vbeta segments and 13 reverse primers for TCR Jbeta segments. Amplification of the CDR3 region of rearranged TCR beta genes was performed with a multiplex PCR assay on genomic DNA. The Illumina HiSeq System was used to sequence the amplified TCR beta libraries as 87-base-pair reads. Concerning the study's data processing: A later analysis tallied 75 million to 95 million unique TCR beta chains across the 650 to 750 repertoires, and about 12 million of those chains were shared by two or more donors. To remove PCR and sequencing errors, raw reads were error-corrected and collapsed into unique sequences using a nearest-neighbor algorithm that merged closely related sequences. Alignment of CDR3 sequences to IMGT reference sequences was used to assign V, D and J gene segments. Each retained sequence needed at least a six-nucleotide match to both a V gene segment and a J gene segment. A rearrangement counted as productive if the CDR3 had no stop codons and remained in frame with V and J, and every other rearrangement counted as non-productive. CDR3 was defined by IMGT convention, running from the second conserved V-encoded cysteine to the conserved J-encoded phenylalanine. In an earlier analysis of more than 550 of the donors, sequences lacking an unambiguous match to a single V gene segment were excluded. In an earlier analysis of a few hundred of the donors, V segments were called functional above 56.7% productive rearrangements and were called segregating when the between-donor standard deviation exceeded 5%. A statistical classification framework was developed to diagnose cytomegalovirus status using the catalog of TCR beta chain sequences. V and J gene assignment, in a later analysis, came from comparing TCR nucleotide sequences with IMGT/GENE-DB human TR gene sequences. In a later analysis, CDR3 sequences and most-parsimonious VDJ recombination scenarios were assigned using the TCRdist pipeline. A later analysis defined each TCR beta chain by its CDR3 amino acid sequence plus V-gene family, and excluded reads lacking a unique V-gene family. As a way to deal with suspected cross-contamination and a sequencing artifact, a later analysis dropped roughly 600 nucleotide sequences that were highly shared and had low generation probability. In a later analysis, a clonal expansion index for each public chain was calculated from normalized within-repertoire ranks of inferred template counts. In a later analysis, generation probabilities were computed with a VDJ recombination model fitted to out-of-frame rearrangements, and the resulting probabilities were checked against IGoR. In a later analysis, TCR-TCR, TCR-HLA and TCR-CMV co-occurrence was scored with hypergeometric tests, and a repertoire-size bias correction was applied to TCR pairs. To estimate false discovery rates, a later analysis permuted the HLA or CMV assignments 20 times. In a later analysis, co-occurring TCRs were grouped using DBSCAN, with TCRdist sequence similarity added in when clustering inside HLA-allele-positive subsets. Co-occurrence clustering excluded repertoires with fewer than 30,000 or more than 120,000 public chains, plus five with anomalous nucleotide sharing. What TCRdb holds here is the immuneACCESS table cut down to in-frame rearrangements. Part of the clones is not present; checked against another copy, under half of the missing clones reflect an unresolved V gene, and the others are unexplained. D and trimming were read from the DNA, whereas the V and J calls and clone size are those reported in that table. The sample has around 100,000 clones on record, 65% to 75% of them singletons. Of the sample, roughly 4.4% is held by the ten largest clones.

From the cysteine through the phenylalanine, the CDR3 covers 14 amino acids. Of all the DNA, just the CDR3 is kept, 42 bases in frame from base 1. Cut back by 7 bases and 6 bases, the V and J ends lie 15 bases apart. Looking up the germline V gene yields CDR1 MDHEN and CDR2 SYDVKM. The cohort consisted of 600 or so healthy bone marrow donors. Cohort members were all nominally healthy when sampled, although unrecorded immune exposures were likely present. The donor was CMV seropositive and belonged to the group of 250 to 300 seropositive cohort members. A peripheral blood sample was provided by each donor, and peripheral blood mononuclear cells were used for TCR beta sequencing. Genomic DNA was extracted from the blood cell samples with the Qiagen DNeasy Blood Extraction Kit. This clone was seen just once. Its antigen remains unidentified. No quality values exist for individual bases; no much larger clone is one base distant.

The clonotype comes from a man younger than 45 in good health and CMV-seropositive. Sequencing was done on a sample of PBMCs. This chain is built from TRBV28 and TRBJ2-2; the D gene is possibly TRBD2, with 6 bases matching. The CDR3 sequence is CASNSDGEAGELFF. The bases are TGTGCCAGCAACTCTGACGGGGAGGCCGGGGAGCTGTTTTTT.